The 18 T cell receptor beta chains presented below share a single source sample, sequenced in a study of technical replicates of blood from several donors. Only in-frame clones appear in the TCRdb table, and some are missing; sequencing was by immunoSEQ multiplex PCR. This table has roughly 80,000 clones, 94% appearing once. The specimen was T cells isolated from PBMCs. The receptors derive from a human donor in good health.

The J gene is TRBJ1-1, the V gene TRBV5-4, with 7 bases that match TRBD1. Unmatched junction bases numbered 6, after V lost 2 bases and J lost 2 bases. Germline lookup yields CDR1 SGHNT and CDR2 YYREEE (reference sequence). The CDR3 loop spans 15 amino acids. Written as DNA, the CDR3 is TGTGCCAGCAGCTTAGGGACAGACTTAAACACTGAAGCTTTCTTT. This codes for CASSLGTDLNTEAFF.

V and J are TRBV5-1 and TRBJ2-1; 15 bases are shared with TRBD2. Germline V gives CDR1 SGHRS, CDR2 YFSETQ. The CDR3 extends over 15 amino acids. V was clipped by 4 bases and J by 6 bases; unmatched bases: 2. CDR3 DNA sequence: TGCGCCAGCAGCGCGGGACTAGCGGGAGGCAATGAGCAGTTCTTC. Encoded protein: CASSAGLAGGNEQFF.

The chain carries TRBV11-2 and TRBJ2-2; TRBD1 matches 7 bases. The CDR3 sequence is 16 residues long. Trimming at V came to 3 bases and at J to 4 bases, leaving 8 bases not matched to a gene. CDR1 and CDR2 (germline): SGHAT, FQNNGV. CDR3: CASSLNSGQLTGELFF. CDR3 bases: TGTGCCAGCAGCTTGAATTCGGGACAGCTCACCGGGGAGCTGTTTTTT.

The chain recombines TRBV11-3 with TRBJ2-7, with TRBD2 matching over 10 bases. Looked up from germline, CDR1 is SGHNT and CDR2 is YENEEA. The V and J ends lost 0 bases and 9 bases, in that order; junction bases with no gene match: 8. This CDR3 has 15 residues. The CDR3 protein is CASSLDHTSGEGQYF. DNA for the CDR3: TGTGCCAGCAGCTTAGATCATACTAGCGGGGAAGGGCAGTACTTC.

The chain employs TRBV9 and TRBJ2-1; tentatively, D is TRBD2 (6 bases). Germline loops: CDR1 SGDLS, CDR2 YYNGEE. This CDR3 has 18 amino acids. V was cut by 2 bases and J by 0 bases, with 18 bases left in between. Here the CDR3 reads CASSVRRGGDFSYNEQFF. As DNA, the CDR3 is TGTGCCAGCAGCGTGAGGCGAGGTGGGGACTTCTCCTACAATGAGCAGTTCTTC.

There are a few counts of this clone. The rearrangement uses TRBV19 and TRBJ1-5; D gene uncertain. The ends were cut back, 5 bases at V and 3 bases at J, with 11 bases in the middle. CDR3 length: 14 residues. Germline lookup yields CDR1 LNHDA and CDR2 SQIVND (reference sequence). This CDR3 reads CASSVQATNQPQHF. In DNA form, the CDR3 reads TGTGCCAGTAGTGTCCAGGCCACCAATCAGCCCCAGCATTTT.

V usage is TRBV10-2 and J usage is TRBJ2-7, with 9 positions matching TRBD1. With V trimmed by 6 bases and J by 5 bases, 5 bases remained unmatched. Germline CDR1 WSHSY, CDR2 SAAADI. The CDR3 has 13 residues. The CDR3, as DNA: TGCGCCAGCAGCCGGGACAGGGCGCACGAGCAGTACTTC. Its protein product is CASSRDRAHEQYF.

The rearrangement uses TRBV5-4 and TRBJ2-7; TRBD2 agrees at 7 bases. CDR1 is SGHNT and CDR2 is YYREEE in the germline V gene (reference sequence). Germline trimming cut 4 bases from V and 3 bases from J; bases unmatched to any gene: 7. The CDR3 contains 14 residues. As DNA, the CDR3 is TGTGCCAGCAGCCCTGAAAGCGGGAACTACGAGCAGTACTTC. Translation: CASSPESGNYEQYF.

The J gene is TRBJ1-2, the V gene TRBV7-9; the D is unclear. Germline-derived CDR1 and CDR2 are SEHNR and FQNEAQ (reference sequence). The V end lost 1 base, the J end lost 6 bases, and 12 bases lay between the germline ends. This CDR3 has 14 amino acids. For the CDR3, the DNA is TGTGCCAGCAGCTTAGTACGGGGAGGCGATGGCTACACCTTC. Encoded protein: CASSLVRGGDGYTF.

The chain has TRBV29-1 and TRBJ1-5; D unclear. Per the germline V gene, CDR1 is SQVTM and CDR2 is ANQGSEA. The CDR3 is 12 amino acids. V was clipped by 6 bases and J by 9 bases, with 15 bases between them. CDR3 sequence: CSVSDGGGPQHF. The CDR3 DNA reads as TGCAGCGTCTCAGACGGAGGCGGGCCCCAGCATTTT.

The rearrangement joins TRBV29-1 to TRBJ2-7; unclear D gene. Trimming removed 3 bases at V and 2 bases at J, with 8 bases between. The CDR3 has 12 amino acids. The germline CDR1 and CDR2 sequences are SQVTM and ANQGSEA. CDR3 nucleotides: TGCAGCGTTGAGAACTCCCCCTACGAGCAGTACTTC. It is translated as CSVENSPYEQYF.

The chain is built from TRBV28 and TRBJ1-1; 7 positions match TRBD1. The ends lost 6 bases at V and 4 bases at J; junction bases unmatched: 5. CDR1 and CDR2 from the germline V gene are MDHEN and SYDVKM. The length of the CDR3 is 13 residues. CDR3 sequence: CASRGNRGTEAFF. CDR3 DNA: TGTGCCAGCAGAGGGAACAGGGGCACTGAAGCTTTCTTT.

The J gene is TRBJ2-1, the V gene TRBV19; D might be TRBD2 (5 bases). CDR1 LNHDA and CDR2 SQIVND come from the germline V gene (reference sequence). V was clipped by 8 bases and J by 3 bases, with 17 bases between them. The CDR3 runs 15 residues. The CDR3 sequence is CASDPSGAGYNEQFF. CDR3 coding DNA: TGTGCCAGTGACCCAAGCGGAGCCGGCTACAATGAGCAGTTCTTC.

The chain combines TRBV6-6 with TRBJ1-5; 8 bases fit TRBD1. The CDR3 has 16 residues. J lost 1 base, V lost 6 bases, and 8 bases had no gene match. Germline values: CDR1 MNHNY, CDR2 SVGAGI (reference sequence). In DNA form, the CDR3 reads TGTGCCAGCAGCCCAGGACAGGGTCAAAGCAATCAGCCCCAGCATTTT. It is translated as CASSPGQGQSNQPQHF.

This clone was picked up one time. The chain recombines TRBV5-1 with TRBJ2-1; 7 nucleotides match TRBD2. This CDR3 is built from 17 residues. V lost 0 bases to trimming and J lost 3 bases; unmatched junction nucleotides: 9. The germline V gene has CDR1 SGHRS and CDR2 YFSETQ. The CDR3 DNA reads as TGCGCCAGCAGCTTGGTTTTAGCGGGCGTTATCTACAATGAGCAGTTCTTC. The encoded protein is CASSLVLAGVIYNEQFF.

The CDR3 is CATHPSWTSGSSYNEQFF. The CDR3 nucleotides are TGTGCCACCCACCCCTCATGGACTAGTGGTAGCTCCTACAATGAGCAGTTCTTC. The V and J genes are TRBV27 and TRBJ2-1; 7 positions match TRBD2. V was pared by 10 bases and J by 0 bases, with 18 bases of the junction left unmatched. The germline V gene encodes CDR1 MNHEY and CDR2 SMNVEV (reference sequence). The CDR3 extends over 18 amino acids.

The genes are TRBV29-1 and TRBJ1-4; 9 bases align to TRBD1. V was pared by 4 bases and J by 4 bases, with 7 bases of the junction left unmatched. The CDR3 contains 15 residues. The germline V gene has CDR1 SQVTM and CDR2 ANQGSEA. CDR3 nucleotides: TGCAGCGTTGCTGTGACAGGGGGGTATAATGAAAAACTGTTTTTT. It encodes CSVAVTGGYNEKLFF.

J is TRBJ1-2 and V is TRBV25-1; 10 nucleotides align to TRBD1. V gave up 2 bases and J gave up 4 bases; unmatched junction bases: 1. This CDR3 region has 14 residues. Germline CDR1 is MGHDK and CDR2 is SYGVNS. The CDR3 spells CASSERTGGYGYTF. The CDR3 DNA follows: TGTGCCAGCAGTGAACGGACAGGGGGCTATGGCTACACCTTC.